Sequencing of this T cell receptor (beta chain) was carried out in a study of tumor-infiltrating lymphocytes in glioblastoma multiforme. Per the germline V gene, CDR1 is SGHAT and CDR2 is FQNNGV. The CDR3 length is 13 residues. The germline V and J ends were trimmed by 1 base and 4 bases, with 5 bases remaining between them. About this clonotype itself: Its antigen remains unknown.

The study's findings and limits: TCR plus mutation findings rest on a single glioblastoma patient. RNA-based TCR sequencing may distort clone frequencies, since cells carry unequal TCR transcript numbers.

TCRB libraries came from RNA via three nested multiplex PCR rounds. TCRB cDNA was made from 0.4 to 0.6 ug total RNA. No unique molecular identifiers were described for these TCRB libraries. Each CDR3 protein is one row after TCRdb ran MiXCR on the multiplex PCR reads. The sample comprises about 8,400 distinct CDR3 sequences, over 60% of which are singletons, and less than 55% rests with the top ten. The TCR originated in a male donor with glioblastoma. Sequenced sample: brain tumor tissue. V usage is TRBV11-2 and J usage is TRBJ2-1; no definite D call. The DNA for the CDR3 is TGTGCCAGCAGCTTAGTAAGTTACAATGAGCAGTTCTTC. Amino acid sequence: CASSLVSYNEQFF.